Below, one T cell receptor (beta chain) is given with its context. Its cognate antigen is unknown. The data belong to a study of T-cell reconstitution after alpha-beta-depleted transplantation in children. Study-wide points: Surviving recipient T cells and thymic progenitors underlay high day-60 TCRbeta diversity in some patients. Reports say that about two months after transplant, the alpha-beta T cells came out of several hundred graft clones that had expanded. From newly produced T cells came most of the T-cell counts and diversity one year after transplant.

As it was prepared, the TCRbeta library received unique molecular identifiers. In TCRdb, the PCR reads were re-called with MiXCR into one record per CDR3 protein. The repertoire holds about 830,000 distinct CDR3 sequences, with around 17% as singletons. V shed 8 bases and J 7 bases; nucleotides not matched to a gene: 15. The CDR3 spans 17 residues. Germline lookup yields CDR1 MGHRA and CDR2 YSYEKL. The chain links TRBV4-1 to TRBJ2-1, with 12 bases identical to TRBD2. Material: PBMCs, mostly from graft donor cells, obtained 360 days after TCRalphabeta/CD19-depleted stem cell transplant. The clonotype comes from a male patient aged 10 to 17 who had a stem cell transplant for acute lymphoblastic leukemia, so the T cells may come from the graft donor. CDR3 sequence (DNA): TGCGCCAGCTCCTACACGGTCCTAGCGGGAGGGAGAAATGAGCAGTTCTTC. It codes for CASSYTVLAGGRNEQFF.